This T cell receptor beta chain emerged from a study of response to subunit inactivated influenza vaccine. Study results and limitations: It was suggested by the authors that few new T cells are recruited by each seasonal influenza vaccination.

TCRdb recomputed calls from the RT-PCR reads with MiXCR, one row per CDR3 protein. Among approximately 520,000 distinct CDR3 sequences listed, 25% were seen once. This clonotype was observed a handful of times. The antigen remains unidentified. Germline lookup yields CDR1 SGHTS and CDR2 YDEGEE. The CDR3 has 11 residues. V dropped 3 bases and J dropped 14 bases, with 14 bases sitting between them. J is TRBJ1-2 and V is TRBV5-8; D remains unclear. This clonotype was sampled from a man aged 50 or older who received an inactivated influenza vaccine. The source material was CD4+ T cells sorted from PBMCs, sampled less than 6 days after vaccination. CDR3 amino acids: CASSSGDSSTF. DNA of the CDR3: TGTGCCAGCAGCTCAGGCGACTCTTCAACCTTC.